The T cell receptor (beta chain) under discussion was sequenced for a study of blood T cell repertoires in COVID-19. Study background: In each case, the material was cDNA or gDNA derived from T cells, B-cell-depleted T cells, or PBMCs.

This clone was detected only a few times. The CDR3 has 16 residues. The germline gives CDR1 LGHDT, CDR2 YNNKEL (reference sequence). Germline trimming cut 6 bases from V and 8 bases from J; bases unmatched to any gene: 13. The protocol was immunoSEQ multiplex PCR, while the TCRdb copy is restricted to in-frame clones and leaves out a portion. The sample has around 150,000 clones, about 86% seen once; the top ten hold roughly 18%. This chain connects TRBV3-1 (or the pseudogene TRBV3-2) to TRBJ2-1, with 10 bases matching TRBD2. Sequencing was performed on peripheral blood. This clonotype was sampled from a woman over 75 with acute or convalescent COVID-19. The CDR3 region is CASRRLLAGPKDEQFF. The CDR3 DNA is TGTGCCAGCAGGCGCCTACTAGCGGGGCCCAAGGATGAGCAGTTCTTC.